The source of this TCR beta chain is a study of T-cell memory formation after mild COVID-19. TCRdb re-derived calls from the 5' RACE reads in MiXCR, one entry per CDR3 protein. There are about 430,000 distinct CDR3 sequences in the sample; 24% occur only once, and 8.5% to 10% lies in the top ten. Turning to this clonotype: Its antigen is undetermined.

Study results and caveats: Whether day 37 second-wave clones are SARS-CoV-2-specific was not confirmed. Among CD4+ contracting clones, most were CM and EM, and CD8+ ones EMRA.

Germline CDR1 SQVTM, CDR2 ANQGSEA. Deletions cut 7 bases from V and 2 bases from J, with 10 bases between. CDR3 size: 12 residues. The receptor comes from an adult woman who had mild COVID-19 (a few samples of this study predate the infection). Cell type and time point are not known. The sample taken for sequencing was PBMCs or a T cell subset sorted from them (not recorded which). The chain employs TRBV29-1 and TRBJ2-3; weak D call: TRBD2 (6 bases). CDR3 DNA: TGCAGCGCGGCGGGGCTCACAGATACGCAGTATTTT. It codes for CSAAGLTDTQYF.